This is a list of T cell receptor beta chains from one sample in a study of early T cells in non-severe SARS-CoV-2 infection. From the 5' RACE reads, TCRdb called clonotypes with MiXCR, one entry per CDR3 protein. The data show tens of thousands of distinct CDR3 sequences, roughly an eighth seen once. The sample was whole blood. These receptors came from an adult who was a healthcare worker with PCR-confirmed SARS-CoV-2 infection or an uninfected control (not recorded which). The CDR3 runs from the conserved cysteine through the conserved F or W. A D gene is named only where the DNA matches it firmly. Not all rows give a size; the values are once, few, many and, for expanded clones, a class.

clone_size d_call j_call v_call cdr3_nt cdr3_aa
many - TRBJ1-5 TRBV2 TGTGCCAGCAGTGAACGGGTTAATCAGCCCCAGCATTTT CASSERVNQPQHF
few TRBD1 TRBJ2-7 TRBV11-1 TGTGCCAGCAGATCGGACAGGGGCCCCTACGAGCAGTACTTC CASRSDRGPYEQYF
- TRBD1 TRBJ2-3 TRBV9 TGTGCCAGCAGCGTACAGGGGGCTATGGATACGCAGTATTTT CASSVQGAMDTQYF
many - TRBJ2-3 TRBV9 TGTGCCAGCAGCGTAGGGAATCTGGGGTCAGATACGCAGTATTTT CASSVGNLGSDTQYF
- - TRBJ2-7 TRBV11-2 TGTGCCAGCAGCTTTGGTTGGTTAGCGGACTCCTACGAGCAGTACTTC CASSFGWLADSYEQYF
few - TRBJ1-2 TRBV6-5 TGTGCCAGCAGTTTTAATTATGGCTATGGCTACACCTTC CASSFNYGYGYTF
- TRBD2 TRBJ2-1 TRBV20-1 TGCAGTGCTCTCACTAGCGTAACCTACAATGAGCAGTTCTTC CSALTSVTYNEQFF
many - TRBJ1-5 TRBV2 TGTGCCAGCCGGTGGAGGGCTTATCAGCCCCAGCATTTT CASRWRAYQPQHF
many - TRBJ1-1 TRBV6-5 TGTGCCAGCTGCTCCGGACAGACGAACACTGAAGCTTTCTTT CASCSGQTNTEAFF
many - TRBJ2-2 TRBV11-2 TGTGCCAGCAGCTTGGGCCAGCCGCGCACCGGGGAGCTGTTTTTT CASSLGQPRTGELFF
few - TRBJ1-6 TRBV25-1 TGTGCCAGCAGTGGGCATCCCCTCTCCCCCTCCCTCCACTTT CASSGHPLSPSLHF
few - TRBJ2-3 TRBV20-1 TGCAGTGCTAGCCCGGGAGTCCCAGATACGCAGTATTTT CSASPGVPDTQYF
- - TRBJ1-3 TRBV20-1 TGCAGTGCTAGAGCCAACCGGGGAAACACCATATATTTT CSARANRGNTIYF
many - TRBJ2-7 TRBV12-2 TGTGCAAGTCGCCCTCGAACGGGACAGCCTAGGACCTACGAGCAGTACTTC CASRPRTGQPRTYEQYF
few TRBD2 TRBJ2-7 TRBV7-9 TGTGCCAGCAGACCGAGCGGGGGAGCCTACGAGCAGTACTTC CASRPSGGAYEQYF
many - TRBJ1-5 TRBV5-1 TGCGCCAGCAGCTTGGAAAGCAATCAGCCCCAGCATTTT CASSLESNQPQHF
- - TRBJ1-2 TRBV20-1 TGCAGTGCTAGAGTGCGTGGAGGGATCTATGGCTACACCTTC CSARVRGGIYGYTF
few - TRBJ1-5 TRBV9 TGTGCCAGCAGCGTAGAGGACGGTCAGCCCCAGCATTTT CASSVEDGQPQHF
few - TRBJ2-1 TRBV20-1 TGCAGTGCTAGAGATACCCTGCCCAATGAGCAGTTCTTC CSARDTLPNEQFF
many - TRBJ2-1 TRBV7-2 TGTGCCAGCAGCTTACGGGTAGGGGGGTACAACAATGAGCAGTTCTTC CASSLRVGGYNNEQFF
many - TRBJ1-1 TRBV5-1 TGCGCCAGCAGCACGCTCCCATCACCAGTGTTGGGCACTGAAGCTTTCTTT CASSTLPSPVLGTEAFF
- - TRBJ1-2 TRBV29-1 TGCAGCGTTAATAGGCAGGGAGGCGGCTACACCTTC CSVNRQGGGYTF
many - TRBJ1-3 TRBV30 TGTGCCTGGAGTGGCCAAGGGACCATCTCTGGAAACACCATATATTTT CAWSGQGTISGNTIYF
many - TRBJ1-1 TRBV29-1 TGCAGCGCCAAACTCGGGGGGACCACTGAAGCTTTCTTT CSAKLGGTTEAFF
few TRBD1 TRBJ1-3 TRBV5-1 TGCGCCAGCAGCTCCGGGGGACAGACTGGAAACACCATATATTTT CASSSGGQTGNTIYF
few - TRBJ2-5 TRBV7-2 TGTGCCAGCAGCTTAGTAGGGGTGGGTGAGACCCAGTACTTC CASSLVGVGETQYF
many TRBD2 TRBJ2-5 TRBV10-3 TGTGCCATCAAGCCTAGCGGGGCACAAGAGACCCAGTACTTC CAIKPSGAQETQYF
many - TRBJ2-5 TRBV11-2 TGTGCCAGCAGCTTAGCGGAGACCCAGTACTTC CASSLAETQYF
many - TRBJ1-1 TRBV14 TGTGCCAGCAGCCCTAGCCGTGCAGCGAACACTGAAGCTTTCTTT CASSPSRAANTEAFF
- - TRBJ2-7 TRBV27 TGTGCCAGCAACGACAATGGGGCCCCCTACGAGCAGTACTTC CASNDNGAPYEQYF
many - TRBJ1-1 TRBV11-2 TGTGCCAGCAGCTCGGCAGGACAGATAGGGACTGAAGCTTTCTTT CASSSAGQIGTEAFF
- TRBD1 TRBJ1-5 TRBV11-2 TGTGCCAGCAGCTTAGGAAAACCCGGGACAGGGTATTTACAGCCCCAGCATTTT CASSLGKPGTGYLQPQHF
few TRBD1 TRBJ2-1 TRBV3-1 TGTGCCAGCAGCCAAGATGGGACAGGCTACAATGAGCAGTTCTTC CASSQDGTGYNEQFF
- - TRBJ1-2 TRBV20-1 TGCAGTGCTCCGACAGGCCCCTATGGCTACACCTTC CSAPTGPYGYTF
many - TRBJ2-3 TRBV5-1 TGCGCCAGCAGTTATCAGGCCCCAACAGATACGCAGTATTTT CASSYQAPTDTQYF
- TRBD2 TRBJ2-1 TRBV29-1 TGCAGCGTTCCCCTGGGTAGCGGGGGGGCTGAGCAGTTCTTC CSVPLGSGGAEQFF
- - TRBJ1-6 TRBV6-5 TGTGCCAGCAGTTACAGTCATTCACCCCTCCACTTT CASSYSHSPLHF